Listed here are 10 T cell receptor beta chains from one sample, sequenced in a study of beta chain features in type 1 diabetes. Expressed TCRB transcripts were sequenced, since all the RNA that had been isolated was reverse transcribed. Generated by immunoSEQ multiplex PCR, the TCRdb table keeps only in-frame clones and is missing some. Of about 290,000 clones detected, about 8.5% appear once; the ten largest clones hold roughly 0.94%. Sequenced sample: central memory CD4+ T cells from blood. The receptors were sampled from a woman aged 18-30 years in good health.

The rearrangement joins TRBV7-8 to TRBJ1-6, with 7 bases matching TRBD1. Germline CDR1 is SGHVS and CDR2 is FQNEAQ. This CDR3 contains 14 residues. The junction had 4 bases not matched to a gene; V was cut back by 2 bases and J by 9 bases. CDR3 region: CASSLSAGGSPLHF. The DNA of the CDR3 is TGTGCCAGCAGCTTATCGGCAGGGGGTTCACCCCTCCACTTT.

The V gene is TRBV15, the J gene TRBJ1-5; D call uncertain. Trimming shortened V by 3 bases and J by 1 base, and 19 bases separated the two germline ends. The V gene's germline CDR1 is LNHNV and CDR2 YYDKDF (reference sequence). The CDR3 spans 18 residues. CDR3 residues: CATSSSLGKGGSNQPQHF. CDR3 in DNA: TGTGCCACCAGCAGTTCACTGGGTAAGGGAGGGAGCAATCAGCCCCAGCATTTT.

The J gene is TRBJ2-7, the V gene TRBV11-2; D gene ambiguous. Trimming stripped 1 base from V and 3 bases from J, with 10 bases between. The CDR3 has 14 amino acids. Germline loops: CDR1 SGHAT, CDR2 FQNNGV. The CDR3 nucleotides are TGTGCCAGCAGCTTAGGGTTAGCAAACTACGAGCAGTACGTC. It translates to CASSLGLANYEQYV.

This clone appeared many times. In DNA form, the CDR3 reads TGTGCTAGTGGTTTGTACGGGAGTACCAACGAGCAGTACTTC. The encoded protein is CASGLYGSTNEQYF. This chain connects TRBV12-5 to TRBJ2-7; D is perhaps TRBD2 (6 bases). The germline V gene encodes CDR1 LGHNT and CDR2 FRNRAP. V was trimmed by 2 bases and J by 5 bases, leaving 13 bases between them. The CDR3 consists of 14 residues.

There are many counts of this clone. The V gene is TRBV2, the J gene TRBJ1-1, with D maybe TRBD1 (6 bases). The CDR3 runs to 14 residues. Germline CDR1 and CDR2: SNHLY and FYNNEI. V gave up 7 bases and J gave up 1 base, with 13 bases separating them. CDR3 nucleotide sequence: TGTGCCAGCATCCTGGACAGACAGAACACTGAAGCTTTCTTT. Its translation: CASILDRQNTEAFF.

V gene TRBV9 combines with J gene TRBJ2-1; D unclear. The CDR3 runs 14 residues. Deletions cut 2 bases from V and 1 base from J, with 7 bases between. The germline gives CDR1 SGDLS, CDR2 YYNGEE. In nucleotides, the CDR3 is TGTGCCAGCAGCGTTACCGAGTCCTACAATGAGCAGTTCTTC. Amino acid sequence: CASSVTESYNEQFF.

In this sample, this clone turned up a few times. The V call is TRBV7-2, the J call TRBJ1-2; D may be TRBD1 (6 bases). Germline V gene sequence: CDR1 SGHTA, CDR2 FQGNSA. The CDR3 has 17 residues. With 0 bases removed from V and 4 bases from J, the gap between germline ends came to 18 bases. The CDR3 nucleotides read TGTGCCAGCAGCTTAGCGGGAGCCACGGGGGCAATCTATGGCTACACCTTC. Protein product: CASSLAGATGAIYGYTF.

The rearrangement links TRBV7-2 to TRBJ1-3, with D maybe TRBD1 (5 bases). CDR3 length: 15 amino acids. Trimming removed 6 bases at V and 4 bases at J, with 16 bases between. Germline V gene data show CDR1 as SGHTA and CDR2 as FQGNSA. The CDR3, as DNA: TGTGCCAGCAGAAACCTAGGGGTTGCCGGAAACACCATATATTTT. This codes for CASRNLGVAGNTIYF. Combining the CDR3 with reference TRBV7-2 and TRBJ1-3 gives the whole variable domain GAGVSQSPSNKVTEKGKDVELRCDPISGHTALYWYRQSLGQGLEFLIYFQGNSAPDKSGLPSDRFSAERTGGSVSTLTIQRTQQEDSAVYLCASRNLGVAGNTIYFGEGSWLTVV.

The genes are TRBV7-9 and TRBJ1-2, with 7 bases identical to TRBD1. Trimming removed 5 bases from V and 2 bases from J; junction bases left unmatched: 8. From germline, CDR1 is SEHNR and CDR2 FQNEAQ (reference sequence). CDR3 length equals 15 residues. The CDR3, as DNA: TGTGCCAGCAGCGGTTACAGGGGTCACAACTATGGCTACACCTTC. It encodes CASSGYRGHNYGYTF.

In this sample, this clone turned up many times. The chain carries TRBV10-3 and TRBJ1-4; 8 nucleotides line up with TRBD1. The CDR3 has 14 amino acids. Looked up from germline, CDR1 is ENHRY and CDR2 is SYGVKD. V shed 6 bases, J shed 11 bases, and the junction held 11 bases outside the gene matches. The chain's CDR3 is CAIRGTGGPPKLFF. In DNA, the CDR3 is TGTGCCATCAGGGGGACAGGAGGCCCCCCCAAACTGTTTTTT.